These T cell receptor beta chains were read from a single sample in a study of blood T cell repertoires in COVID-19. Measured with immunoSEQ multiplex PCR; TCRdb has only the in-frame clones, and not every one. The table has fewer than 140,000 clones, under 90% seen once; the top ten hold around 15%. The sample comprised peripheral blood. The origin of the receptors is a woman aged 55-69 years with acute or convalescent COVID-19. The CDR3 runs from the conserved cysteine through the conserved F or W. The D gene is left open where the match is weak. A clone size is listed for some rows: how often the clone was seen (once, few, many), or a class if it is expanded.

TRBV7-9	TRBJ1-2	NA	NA	CASSGIVGDGYTF	TGTGCCAGCAGCGGTATCGTGGGAGACGGCTACACCTTC
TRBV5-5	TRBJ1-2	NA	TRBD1	CASSTTGGAYGYTF	TGTGCCAGCAGCACGACAGGGGGGGCCTATGGCTACACCTTC
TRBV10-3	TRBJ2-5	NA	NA	CAIRPGGAGMSETQYF	TGTGCCATCAGGCCAGGGGGTGCGGGGATGTCAGAGACCCAGTACTTC
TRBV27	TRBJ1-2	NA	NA	CASSLSWTAYYGYTF	TGTGCCAGCAGTTTATCCTGGACTGCCTACTATGGCTACACCTTC
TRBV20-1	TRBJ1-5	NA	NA	CSASAGPLNQPQHF	TGCAGTGCTAGTGCTGGGCCGTTAAATCAGCCCCAGCATTTT
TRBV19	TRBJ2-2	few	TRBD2	CASTTLAGGELFF	TGTGCCAGTACCACACTAGCGGGCGGGGAGCTGTTTTTT
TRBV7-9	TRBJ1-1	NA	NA	CASSLGSAGNTEAFF	TGTGCCAGCAGCTTAGGGTCTGCGGGGAACACTGAAGCTTTCTTT
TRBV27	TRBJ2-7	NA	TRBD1	CASSLRTGVTYEQYF	TGTGCCAGCAGTTTAAGGACAGGGGTCACCTACGAGCAGTACTTC
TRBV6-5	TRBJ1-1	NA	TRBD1	CASSRTGGDTEAFF	TGTGCCAGCAGTCGAACAGGGGGTGACACTGAAGCTTTCTTT
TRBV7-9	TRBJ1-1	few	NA	CASSSVLSTEAFF	TGTGCCAGCAGCTCGGTCCTGAGCACTGAAGCTTTCTTT
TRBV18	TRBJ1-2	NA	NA	CASSPRNNYGYTF	TGTGCCAGCTCACCGCGCAATAACTATGGCTACACCTTC
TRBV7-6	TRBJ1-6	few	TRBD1	CASSLVGNRGSSPLHF	TGTGCCAGCAGCTTAGTAGGAAACAGGGGATCCTCACCCCTCCACTTT
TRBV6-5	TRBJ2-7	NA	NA	CASSYRDTYEQYF	TGTGCCAGCAGTTACCGGGACACTTACGAGCAGTACTTC
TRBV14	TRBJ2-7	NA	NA	CASSQFPGQDGYEQYF	TGTGCCAGCAGCCAATTTCCGGGACAAGACGGCTACGAGCAGTACTTC
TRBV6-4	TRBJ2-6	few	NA	CASSDSTASGANVLTF	TGTGCCAGCAGTGACTCGACAGCCTCTGGGGCCAACGTCCTGACTTTC
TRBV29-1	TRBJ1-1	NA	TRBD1	CSAWDRGHTEAFF	TGCAGCGCCTGGGACAGGGGGCACACTGAAGCTTTCTTT
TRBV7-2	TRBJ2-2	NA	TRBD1	CASSLGTGGNTGELFF	TGTGCCAGCAGCTTAGGTACAGGGGGCAACACCGGGGAGCTGTTTTTT
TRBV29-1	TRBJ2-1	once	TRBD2	CSVEQTSGSSEDEQFF	TGCAGCGTTGAGCAAACTAGCGGGAGTTCGGAGGATGAGCAGTTCTTC
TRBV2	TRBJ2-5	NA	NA	CASSEARGTYGRETQYF	TGTGCCAGCAGTGAAGCGCGAGGGACTTATGGGAGGGAGACCCAGTACTTC
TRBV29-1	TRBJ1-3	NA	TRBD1	CSVVETGTSGNTIYF	TGCAGCGTTGTAGAGACAGGGACCTCTGGAAACACCATATATTTT
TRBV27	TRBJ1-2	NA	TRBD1	CASSFRTGVGYTF	TGTGCCAGCAGTTTTAGGACAGGGGTAGGCTACACCTTC
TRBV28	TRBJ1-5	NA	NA	CASSLSGQPQHF	TGTGCCAGCAGTTTGTCGGGTCAGCCCCAGCATTTT
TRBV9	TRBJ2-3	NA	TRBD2	CASRATGLAGGPDTQYF	TGTGCCAGCAGAGCCACCGGACTAGCGGGAGGGCCAGATACGCAGTATTTT
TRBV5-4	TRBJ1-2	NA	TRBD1	CASSPSRDSHNGYTF	TGTGCCAGCAGCCCGAGCCGGGACAGTCACAATGGCTACACCTTC
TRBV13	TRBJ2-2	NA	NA	CASSLVRGVGGELFF	TGTGCCAGCAGCTTAGTGCGGGGTGTTGGCGGGGAGCTGTTTTTT
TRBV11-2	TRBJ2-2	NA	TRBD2	CASIGTGGNTGELFF	TGTGCCAGCATTGGTACGGGGGGAAACACCGGGGAGCTGTTTTTT
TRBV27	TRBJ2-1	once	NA	CASSPGWGHNEQFF	TGTGCCAGCAGCCCTGGGTGGGGGCACAATGAGCAGTTCTTC
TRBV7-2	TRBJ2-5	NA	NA	CASSLVRQETQYF	TGTGCCAGCAGCTTAGTTCGGCAAGAGACCCAGTACTTC
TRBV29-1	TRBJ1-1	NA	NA	CSVVQLNTEAFF	TGCAGCGTCGTACAACTGAACACTGAAGCTTTCTTT
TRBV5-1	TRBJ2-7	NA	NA	CASKGRTNEQYF	TGCGCCAGCAAGGGGCGGACAAACGAGCAGTACTTC
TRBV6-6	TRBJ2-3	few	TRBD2	CASSRVLAGGSFTDTQYF	TGTGCCAGCAGTCGTGTACTAGCGGGGGGCTCCTTTACAGATACGCAGTATTTT
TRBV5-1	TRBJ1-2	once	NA	CASSLDSTNYGYTF	TGCGCCAGCAGCCTCGACAGCACTAACTATGGCTACACCTTC
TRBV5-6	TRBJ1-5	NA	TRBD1	CASSRQGVSNQPQHF	TGTGCCAGCAGCCGGCAGGGGGTTAGCAATCAGCCCCAGCATTTT
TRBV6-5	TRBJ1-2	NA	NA	CASSFRSGTPYGYTF	TGTGCCAGCAGTTTTAGGTCCGGGACACCTTATGGCTACACCTTC
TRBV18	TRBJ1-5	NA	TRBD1	CASSPRDRADQPQHF	TGTGCCAGCTCACCACGCGACAGGGCAGATCAGCCCCAGCATTTT
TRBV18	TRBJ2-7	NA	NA	CASSPSGARSYEQYF	TGTGCCAGCTCACCGTCTGGGGCGAGGTCCTACGAGCAGTACTTC
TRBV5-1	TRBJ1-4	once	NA	CASSLDSPNEKLFF	TGCGCCAGCAGCTTGGACAGCCCAAATGAAAAACTGTTTTTT
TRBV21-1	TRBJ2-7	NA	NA	CASSNLTRGRSYEQYF	TGTGCCAGCAGCAACCTGACTAGAGGTCGCTCCTACGAGCAGTACTTC
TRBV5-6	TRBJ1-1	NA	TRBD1	CASSWDRRNTEAFF	TGTGCCAGCAGCTGGGACAGGAGGAACACTGAAGCTTTCTTT
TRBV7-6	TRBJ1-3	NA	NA	CASSLFEGAGNTIYF	TGTGCCAGCAGCTTATTTGAGGGTGCTGGAAACACCATATATTTT
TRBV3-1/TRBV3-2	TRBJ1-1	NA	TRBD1	CASSQPGTVNTEAFF	TGTGCCAGCAGCCAGCCCGGGACAGTGAACACTGAAGCTTTCTTT
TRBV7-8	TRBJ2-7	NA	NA	CASSFPSGDSYEQYF	TGTGCCAGCAGCTTCCCTTCGGGAGACTCCTACGAGCAGTACTTC